This record concerns one T cell receptor (beta chain) sequence. The study recruited people aged 18 to 89 years across about two dozen US areas. This specimen belongs to a study of blood T cell repertoires in COVID-19. Study context: T cells, B-cell-depleted T cells, or PBMCs provided the cDNA or gDNA that served as material.

This CDR3 is 13 amino acids long. V gave up 6 bases and J gave up 8 bases; unmatched junction bases: 8. Germline V lookup: CDR1 MRHNA, CDR2 SNTAGT. In the source study's methods: Scientists estimated how many nucleated cells there were by amplifying reference gene primers. Generated by immunoSEQ multiplex PCR, the TCRdb table keeps only in-frame clones and is missing some. Clone size and V and J calls were adopted from that table, with D and trimming inferred from the DNA. The table has approximately 310,000 clones, 75% to 90% seen once; the top ten hold under 2%. The clonotype was recovered from a woman in her 30s who had been exposed to COVID-19. Sequences were obtained from PBMCs or T cells enriched from blood (not recorded which). The J gene is TRBJ1-2, the V gene TRBV6-4, with 8 bases matching TRBD1. CDR3 DNA: TGTGCCAGCAGCCGGACAGGGCTCCAAGGCTACACCTTC. Translated, it gives CASSRTGLQGYTF.